These 30 T cell receptor beta chains were sequenced from one sample in a study of beta chain features in type 1 diabetes. cDNA synthesis used the whole RNA isolate, giving expressed TCRB sequences. Sequencing used immunoSEQ multiplex PCR; TCRdb keeps in-frame clones, though not all of them. Of 970,000 or so clones listed, roughly 15% are singletons. The sample comprised naive CD4+ T cells from blood. Every receptor here comes from a woman aged 18-29 years in good health.

V and J are TRBV19 and TRBJ2-7, with 8 nucleotides matching TRBD2. Germline V gene data show CDR1 as LNHDA and CDR2 as SQIVND (reference sequence). Trimming removed 5 bases from V and 5 bases from J; junction bases left unmatched: 11. The CDR3 consists of 15 residues. The CDR3, as DNA: TGTGCCAGTAGTCCCGTCCGCAGCGGGAGTGACGAGCAGTACTTC. Translating gives CASSPVRSGSDEQYF.

The chain uses TRBV28 and TRBJ2-3, with a tentative D call TRBD2 (5 bases). CDR1 is MDHEN, CDR2 SYDVKM, per germline. The CDR3 spans 13 residues. Deletions cut 4 bases from V and 2 bases from J, with 7 bases between. CDR3 loop: CASSSRDTDTQYF. For the CDR3, the DNA is TGTGCCAGCAGTTCTCGGGACACAGATACGCAGTATTTT. The whole variable domain, filled in from reference TRBV28 and TRBJ2-3, reads DVKVTQSSRYLVKRTGEKVFLECVQDMDHENMFWYRQDPGLGLRLIYFSYDVKMKEKGDIPEGYSVSREKKERFSLILESASTNQTSMYLCASSSRDTDTQYFGPGTRLTVL.

A few counts support this clone. This chain links TRBV19 with TRBJ2-7; D gene ambiguous. This CDR3 is 13 amino acids long. The V gene lost 5 bases and the J gene lost 0 bases, with 8 bases spanning the gap. Looked up from germline, CDR1 is LNHDA and CDR2 is SQIVND (reference sequence). CDR3: CASSLEISYEQYF. The CDR3 DNA follows: TGTGCCAGTAGTCTCGAGATCTCCTACGAGCAGTACTTC.

The chain couples TRBV5-4 to TRBJ1-1; TRBD1 is a possible D gene (5 bases). The CDR3 spans 15 residues. Germline values: CDR1 SGHNT, CDR2 YYREEE (reference sequence). V lost 4 bases, J lost 1 base, and 14 bases lay in between. CDR3: CASSPRTPGNTEAFF. The DNA of the CDR3 is TGTGCCAGCAGCCCAAGGACACCTGGGAACACTGAAGCTTTCTTT.

V gene TRBV7-2 combines with J gene TRBJ1-2, with D tentatively TRBD1 (5 bases). Trimming shortened V by 2 bases and J by 7 bases, and 23 bases separated the two germline ends. CDR1 is SGHTA and CDR2 is FQGNSA in the germline V gene. The CDR3 has 17 residues. The CDR3 coding sequence is TGTGCCAGCAGCTTATATGGGGCAGGGCTAGCCCTCTTTGGCTACACCTTC. This gives the protein CASSLYGAGLALFGYTF. Supplemented by reference TRBV7-2 and TRBJ1-2, the full variable domain reads GAGVSQSPSNKVTEKGKDVELRCDPISGHTALYWYRQSLGQGLEFLIYFQGNSAPDKSGLPSDRFSAERTGGSVSTLTIQRTQQEDSAVYLCASSLYGAGLALFGYTFGSGTRLTVV.

The V call is TRBV18, the J call TRBJ1-1; D may be TRBD1 (5 bases). Trimming shortened V by 3 bases and J by 8 bases, and 16 bases separated the two germline ends. Looked up from germline, CDR1 is KGHSH and CDR2 is LQKENI. The CDR3 runs to 14 residues. For the CDR3, the DNA is TGTGCCAGCTCACCCTCAGGGACCACCCGCGAAGCTTTCTTT. This codes for CASSPSGTTREAFF.

This clone was seen more than once but under ten times. The chain couples TRBV10-3 to TRBJ1-3; the D gene is possibly TRBD1 (6 bases). CDR3 length equals 13 residues. Germline-derived CDR1 and CDR2 are ENHRY and SYGVKD. V dropped 6 bases and J dropped 1 base, with 7 bases sitting between them. In nucleotides, the CDR3 is TGTGCCATCAGAACAGGGTCTGGAAACACCATATATTTT. This sequence encodes CAIRTGSGNTIYF.

The rearrangement joins TRBV6-6 to TRBJ2-7; possible D gene TRBD2, 5 bases. CDR3 size: 13 residues. V was pared by 6 bases and J by 5 bases, with 14 bases between. CDR1 MNHNY and CDR2 SVGAGI come from the germline V gene (reference sequence). The CDR3 nucleotides read TGTGCCAGCAGCCATACTAGGGCGGACGAGCAGTACTTC. Translation: CASSHTRADEQYF.

The chain links TRBV7-2 to TRBJ2-5; a possible D gene is TRBD2 (5 bases). This CDR3 contains 15 residues. The V and J ends lost 5 bases and 5 bases respectively, with 18 bases between them. Germline V gene sequence: CDR1 SGHTA, CDR2 FQGNSA. The CDR3 reads CASSPGGSRGETQYF. As DNA, the CDR3 is TGTGCCAGCAGCCCCGGTGGGTCAAGAGGGGAGACCCAGTACTTC.

Here the CDR3 DNA reads TGTGCCAGCAGGGAATACAGGGGATACACTGAAGCTTTCTTT. As protein: CASREYRGYTEAFF. V gene TRBV27 combines with J gene TRBJ1-1; 7 bases are shared with TRBD1. This CDR3 is 14 amino acids long. Germline V gene sequence: CDR1 MNHEY, CDR2 SMNVEV (reference sequence). Trimming at V came to 6 bases and at J to 3 bases, leaving 7 bases not matched to a gene.

This clone was counted only a few times. The chain has TRBV2 and TRBJ1-5, with a tentative D call TRBD1 (5 bases). The CDR3 is 15 amino acids. The V end was cut by 3 bases, the J end by 3 bases, with 12 bases between. Looked up from germline, CDR1 is SNHLY and CDR2 is FYNNEI. In DNA, the CDR3 is TGTGCCAGCAGTGACGGGGGTGCTATCAATCAGCCCCAGCATTTT. It is translated as CASSDGGAINQPQHF.

This clone was counted between two and nine times. This specimen includes other DNA sequences encoding the same CDR3. The chain is built from TRBV18 and TRBJ2-1; D remains unclear. Germline CDR1 is KGHSH and CDR2 is LQKENI. This CDR3 has 13 amino acids. V was trimmed by 4 bases and J by 7 bases, leaving 11 bases between them. CDR3 loop: CASSLSVYNEQFF. CDR3 nucleotide sequence: TGTGCCAGCTCACTGAGTGTTTATAATGAGCAGTTCTTC.

The chain employs TRBV23-1 and TRBJ2-2; 9 bases match TRBD1. TRBV23-1 belongs to the ORF category, with a function that is uncertain. The J segment lost 5 bases and the V segment lost 0 bases, leaving 13 bases of the junction unmatched. CDR3 length equals 19 residues. CDR3 DNA: TGCGCCAGCAGTCAATCTAAAGGGCCGGACAGGGGATCAACCGGGGAGCTGTTTTTT. Amino acid sequence: CASSQSKGPDRGSTGELFF.

The rearrangement joins TRBV2 to TRBJ1-3, with TRBD1 matching over 8 bases. The V segment lost 6 bases and the J segment 4 bases; nucleotides outside the gene matches: 11. Germline-derived CDR1 and CDR2 are SNHLY and FYNNEI. The CDR3 contains 16 residues. In DNA, the CDR3 is TGTGCCAGCAGGCGGACAGGGAGTAAAAGCGGAAACACCATATATTTT. Translated, it gives CASRRTGSKSGNTIYF.

The CDR3 here is CASSTQQGSTDTQYF. For the CDR3, the DNA is TGTGCCAGTAGTACGCAACAGGGGAGCACAGATACGCAGTATTTT. V and J are TRBV19 and TRBJ2-3, with TRBD1 matching 7 bases. The germline CDR1 and CDR2 sequences are LNHDA and SQIVND (reference sequence). This CDR3 has 15 residues. V trimming: 4 bases; J trimming: 0 bases; junction bases outside the gene matches: 4.

V gene TRBV10-3 combines with J gene TRBJ1-5, with a weak D call TRBD1 (5 bases). Germline lookup yields CDR1 ENHRY and CDR2 SYGVKD. This CDR3 is built from 14 residues. V was trimmed by 10 bases and J by 0 bases, leaving 13 bases between them. The DNA for the CDR3 is TGTGCCACCTCGACAGAGTATAGCAATCAGCCCCAGCATTTT. Its translation is CATSTEYSNQPQHF.

This clone showed up just a few times. The J gene is TRBJ2-1, the V gene TRBV21-1; no check of the table's D call, TRBD1, against the DNA was made. TRBV21-1 is assigned pseudogene status. CDR3 size: 14 residues. CDR3 nucleotide sequence: TGTGCCAGCAGCAAAGCCACCCCCGACAGTGAGCAGTTCTTC. Residues: CASSKATPDSEQFF.

J is TRBJ2-1 and V is TRBV11-2; 11 nucleotides line up with TRBD2. The length of the CDR3 is 17 residues. Germline CDR1 is SGHAT and CDR2 is FQNNGV. V shed 2 bases and J 1 base; nucleotides not matched to a gene: 4. As DNA, the CDR3 is TGTGCCAGCAGCTTAACTAGCGGGAGAGGGTCCTACAATGAGCAGTTCTTC. Amino acid sequence: CASSLTSGRGSYNEQFF.

This clone was counted only a few times. V is TRBV28 and J is TRBJ2-1, with TRBD1 as a possible D gene (6 bases). This CDR3 is 14 amino acids long. Germline V CDR1 and CDR2: MDHEN, SYDVKM. Trimming took 3 bases from V and 6 from J, leaving 12 bases between them. DNA for the CDR3: TGTGCCAGCAGTTTGCGACAGGTACGCAATGAGCAGTTCTTC. Encoded protein: CASSLRQVRNEQFF. The entire variable domain, with the rest obtained from reference TRBV28 and TRBJ2-1, is as follows: DVKVTQSSRYLVKRTGEKVFLECVQDMDHENMFWYRQDPGLGLRLIYFSYDVKMKEKGDIPEGYSVSREKKERFSLILESASTNQTSMYLCASSLRQVRNEQFFGPGTRLTVL.

The CDR3 is CASSLAGGEINYGYTF. In nucleotides, the CDR3 is TGTGCCAGCAGCTTGGCCGGAGGAGAGATTAACTATGGCTACACCTTC. The V call is TRBV5-4, the J call TRBJ1-2; D ambiguous. The V and J ends lost 0 bases and 1 base respectively, with 13 bases between them. In germline, CDR1 is SGHNT, CDR2 YYREEE (reference sequence). This CDR3 spans 16 amino acids.

V is TRBV2 and J is TRBJ2-7, with a weak D call TRBD1 (6 bases). Per germline, CDR1 SNHLY and CDR2 FYNNEI. The CDR3 sequence is 16 residues long. V was shortened by 1 base and J by 2 bases, with 15 bases between the two germline ends. CDR3 nucleotides: TGTGCCAGCAGTGAAGGCGTTGGGGACAAGACCTACGAGCAGTACTTC. Protein sequence: CASSEGVGDKTYEQYF.

V is TRBV21-1 and J is TRBJ2-5; whether TRBD2, the table's D call, matches the DNA was not checked. TRBV21-1 is marked as a pseudogene. The length of the CDR3 is 17 residues. CDR3 loop: CAAHSRGWALLEETQYF. Here the CDR3 DNA reads TGTGCCGCACATTCGCGAGGGTGGGCCTTGCTGGAAGAGACCCAGTACTTC.

The table lists this clone with a few counts. This rearrangement joins TRBV10-3 to TRBJ2-1, with 11 bases that match TRBD2. Germline CDR1 reads ENHRY; CDR2 reads SYGVKD. With V trimmed by 3 bases and J by 5 bases, 9 bases remained unmatched. This CDR3 has 17 residues. The CDR3 DNA reads as TGTGCCATCAGTGACTTCGGGTTAGCGGGAGGGGACAATGAGCAGTTCTTC. Translation: CAISDFGLAGGDNEQFF.

This clone was counted only a few times. The V call is TRBV7-2, the J call TRBJ2-7; D is possibly TRBD1 (5 bases). Germline values: CDR1 SGHTA, CDR2 FQGNSA. The V gene lost 6 bases and the J gene lost 3 bases, with 15 bases spanning the gap. The CDR3 consists of 14 residues. CDR3 loop: CASSFDRTDYEQYF. The CDR3 DNA follows: TGTGCCAGCAGTTTCGACAGAACAGACTACGAGCAGTACTTC.

This clone has a handful of counts. This chain uses TRBV2 with TRBJ2-3, with D maybe TRBD1 (5 bases). From germline, CDR1 is SNHLY and CDR2 FYNNEI. The CDR3 is made up of 14 amino acids. V gave up 5 bases and J gave up 1 base, with 10 bases separating them. The CDR3 DNA is TGTGCCAGCAGTTTTTCACAGGGCACAGATACGCAGTATTTT. Residues: CASSFSQGTDTQYF.

This clone was observed a handful of times. The J gene is TRBJ1-2, the V gene TRBV5-1, with TRBD1 matching over 9 bases. The junction had 4 bases not matched to a gene; V was cut back by 3 bases and J by 4 bases. Germline assignment: CDR1 SGHRS and CDR2 YFSETQ. There are 14 residues in the CDR3. This chain's CDR3 is CASSSGTGFYGYTF. CDR3 bases: TGCGCCAGCAGCTCTGGGACAGGGTTCTATGGCTACACCTTC. Full variable domain (remainder filled in from reference TRBV5-1 and TRBJ1-2): KAGVTQTPRYLIKTRGQQVTLSCSPISGHRSVSWYQQTPGQGLQFLFEYFSETQRNKGNFPGRFSGRQFSNSRSEMNVSTLELGDSALYLCASSSGTGFYGYTFGSGTRLTVV.

This clone has more than one count but fewer than ten. The V gene is TRBV21-1, the J gene TRBJ2-7; the D call in the table, TRBD2, was not verified against the DNA. TRBV21-1 is a listed pseudogene. The CDR3 has 18 residues. The CDR3 protein is CASSTSPGLAWSSYEQYF. CDR3 coding DNA: TGTGCCAGCAGCACGTCCCCGGGGCTAGCGTGGAGCTCCTACGAGCAGTACTTC.

This clone turned up a few times. The chain has TRBV15 and TRBJ2-1, with a weak D call TRBD2 (6 bases). V lost 3 bases to trimming and J lost 6 bases, with 18 bases between them. The CDR3 has 16 amino acids. The V gene's germline CDR1 is LNHNV and CDR2 YYDKDF (reference sequence). CDR3 in amino acids: CATSRVQRAPSNEQFF. As DNA, the CDR3 is TGTGCCACCAGCAGGGTCCAGCGGGCCCCCTCCAATGAGCAGTTCTTC.

The sample holds a few counts of this clone. This chain links TRBV5-6 with TRBJ2-5; D is uncertain. The ends were cut back, 4 bases at V and 4 bases at J, with 11 bases in the middle. The CDR3 is 13 residues long. In germline, CDR1 is SGHDT, CDR2 YYEEEE. The CDR3 DNA follows: TGTGCCAGCAGCCGTCGGAACGTAGAGACCCAGTACTTC. Translation gives CASSRRNVETQYF.

The chain joins TRBV11-2 to TRBJ2-7, with 8 nucleotides matching TRBD2. After removal of 3 bases from V and 5 bases from J, the junction contained 12 bases not matched to a gene. CDR1 is SGHAT and CDR2 is FQNNGV in the germline V gene. The CDR3 has 16 amino acids. The CDR3 coding sequence is TGTGCCAGCAGCTTTCCCTCGGGAGGGCCTTTCGACGAGCAGTACTTC. It yields the protein CASSFPSGGPFDEQYF.